The source of this T cell receptor (beta chain) is a study of prognosis after radiotherapy for stage I lung cancer. Findings and limits, study-wide: Before stereotactic body radiation therapy the median unique TCR clone count was approximately 10,000, and afterwards it fell to approximately 6,900.

Germline loops: CDR1 MNHEY, CDR2 SMNVEV (reference sequence). The V gene lost 7 bases and the J gene lost 4 bases, with 13 bases spanning the gap. This CDR3 is built from 13 residues. Multiplex PCR in two rounds served to amplify TCR beta CDR3 from genomic DNA. Every TRBV and TRBJ gene had its own specific primer in first-round PCR. The second round of PCR employed universal primers. MiXCR, applied by TCRdb to the multiplex PCR reads, yields one record per CDR3 protein. The sample records approximately 51,000 distinct CDR3 sequences, less than 35% being singletons. This clonotype was seen more than once but under ten times. No antigen is known for it. Since a much larger clone is just one base distant, this may be a read error.

This chain joins TRBV27 and TRBJ2-5; D is unclear. The specimen comprised PBMCs, sampled before or after stereotactic body radiation therapy (not recorded which). The TCR originated in a donor aged 50 or older with non-small cell lung cancer. In nucleotides, the CDR3 is TGTGCCAGCAATTCTGGCCGACCAGAGACCCAGTACTTC. Amino acid sequence: CASNSGRPETQYF.